Listed below are T cell receptor beta chains from one sample, sequenced in a study of cytomegalovirus exposure and HLA in healthy donors. Clones were read by immunoSEQ multiplex PCR, and TCRdb kept only the in-frame ones, dropping some. In the table there are roughly 150,000 clones, approximately 83% of which are singletons. Sequenced input: PBMCs. The receptor set was obtained from a male donor in good health and CMV-seronegative. The CDR3 runs from the conserved cysteine through the conserved F or W. The D gene is left open where the match is weak. Expanded clones are given a class, and other clones once, few, many or no size at all.

d_gene: -; v_gene: TRBV6-5; abundance: -; j_gene: TRBJ2-1; CDR3nt: TGTGCCACCCGTTTAGCACCCTACAATGAGCAGTTCTTC; CDR3aa: CATRLAPYNEQFF
d_gene: -; v_gene: TRBV29-1; abundance: -; j_gene: TRBJ1-2; CDR3nt: TGCAGCGCAGGGGACGATGGCTACACCTTC; CDR3aa: CSAGDDGYTF
d_gene: -; v_gene: TRBV7-2; abundance: -; j_gene: TRBJ1-4; CDR3nt: TGTGCCAGCAGCCCAGGACAGCTGAATGAAAAACTGTTTTTT; CDR3aa: CASSPGQLNEKLFF
d_gene: TRBD2; v_gene: TRBV6-4; abundance: once; j_gene: TRBJ2-2; CDR3nt: TGTGCCAGCAGTGCAGGGACTACGGACACCGGGGAGCTGTTTTTT; CDR3aa: CASSAGTTDTGELFF
d_gene: -; v_gene: TRBV4-3; abundance: few; j_gene: TRBJ2-7; CDR3nt: TGCGCCAGCAGCCAAGATTATAGCATCTACGAGCAGTACTTC; CDR3aa: CASSQDYSIYEQYF
d_gene: -; v_gene: TRBV4-1; abundance: -; j_gene: TRBJ1-2; CDR3nt: TGCGCCAGTGGGGAGGGAGTCGCCCCCCTCTATGGCTACACCTTC; CDR3aa: CASGEGVAPLYGYTF
d_gene: TRBD1; v_gene: TRBV19; abundance: few; j_gene: TRBJ1-5; CDR3nt: TGTGCCAGTAGTGTGACCGGGACAGAGTCCCAGCCCCAGCATTTT; CDR3aa: CASSVTGTESQPQHF
d_gene: -; v_gene: TRBV7-8; abundance: -; j_gene: TRBJ1-4; CDR3nt: TGTGCCAGCAGCTTCGCGTTCGGGGGTAATGAAAAACTGTTTTTT; CDR3aa: CASSFAFGGNEKLFF
d_gene: TRBD1; v_gene: TRBV18; abundance: -; j_gene: TRBJ2-7; CDR3nt: TGTGCCAGCTCACCAGCGGACAGGCCCTACGAGCAGTACTTC; CDR3aa: CASSPADRPYEQYF
d_gene: TRBD1; v_gene: TRBV4-3; abundance: -; j_gene: TRBJ1-5; CDR3nt: TGCGCCAGCAGCCAAGATAGGGGGCCGAGGCAGCCCCAGCATTTT; CDR3aa: CASSQDRGPRQPQHF
d_gene: -; v_gene: TRBV5-6; abundance: -; j_gene: TRBJ2-5; CDR3nt: TGTGCCAGCAGCTTGTTTAAAACAGGGCTCCAAGAGACCCAGTACTTC; CDR3aa: CASSLFKTGLQETQYF
d_gene: -; v_gene: TRBV15; abundance: -; j_gene: TRBJ2-3; CDR3nt: TGTGCCACCAGCAGAGCGGGGGATAGCACAGATACGCAGTATTTT; CDR3aa: CATSRAGDSTDTQYF
d_gene: TRBD2; v_gene: TRBV9; abundance: -; j_gene: TRBJ2-5; CDR3nt: TGTGCCAGCAGCCCGAAGGGACTAGCGGGAGAGACCCAGTACTTC; CDR3aa: CASSPKGLAGETQYF
d_gene: -; v_gene: TRBV13; abundance: -; j_gene: TRBJ2-7; CDR3nt: TGTGCCAGCAGCCCCAACCGGGCCGAGGGCCTCGAGCAGTACTTC; CDR3aa: CASSPNRAEGLEQYF
d_gene: TRBD1; v_gene: TRBV23-1; abundance: -; j_gene: TRBJ2-4; CDR3nt: TGCGCCAGCAGTCAATTTACCAGGGGGACGGAAAACATTCAGTACTTC; CDR3aa: CASSQFTRGTENIQYF
d_gene: TRBD2; v_gene: TRBV7-3; abundance: -; j_gene: TRBJ2-2; CDR3nt: TGTGCCAGCAGCTTAACTAGCGGGAAATACACCGGGGAGCTGTTTTTT; CDR3aa: CASSLTSGKYTGELFF
d_gene: -; v_gene: TRBV9; abundance: -; j_gene: TRBJ2-2; CDR3nt: TGTGCCAGCAGCGTAGGTAGGGGGAACACCGGGGAGCTGTTTTTT; CDR3aa: CASSVGRGNTGELFF
d_gene: -; v_gene: TRBV20-1; abundance: -; j_gene: TRBJ2-7; CDR3nt: TGCAGCCGGCCAGGCGGAGGAAAGTACTTC; CDR3aa: CSRPGGGKYF
d_gene: -; v_gene: TRBV19; abundance: once; j_gene: TRBJ1-2; CDR3nt: TGTGCCAGTAGTATGACAGGATCCCCGCAAGGTGGCTACACCTTC; CDR3aa: CASSMTGSPQGGYTF
d_gene: -; v_gene: TRBV4-3; abundance: -; j_gene: TRBJ2-3; CDR3nt: TGCGCCAGCAGCAAGGGGGGGGACACAGATACGCAGTATTTT; CDR3aa: CASSKGGDTDTQYF
d_gene: -; v_gene: TRBV19; abundance: -; j_gene: TRBJ2-1; CDR3nt: TGTGCCAGTAGAGCTTTTGAGCGTGAGCAGTTCTTC; CDR3aa: CASRAFEREQFF
d_gene: -; v_gene: TRBV27; abundance: -; j_gene: TRBJ2-2; CDR3nt: TGTGCCAGCAGGCCCTTGGTAGACACCGGGGAGCTGTTTTTT; CDR3aa: CASRPLVDTGELFF
d_gene: TRBD2; v_gene: TRBV9; abundance: -; j_gene: TRBJ2-2; CDR3nt: TGTGCCAGCAGCGTACGTCAGGGAGCGGGAGAAATCGGGGAGCTGTTTTTT; CDR3aa: CASSVRQGAGEIGELFF
d_gene: TRBD2; v_gene: TRBV28; abundance: -; j_gene: TRBJ2-7; CDR3nt: TGTGCCAGCAGTCCCCACCTAGCGGGAGGCGAGGAGCAGTACTTC; CDR3aa: CASSPHLAGGEEQYF
d_gene: TRBD2; v_gene: TRBV2; abundance: few; j_gene: TRBJ2-2; CDR3nt: TGTGCCAGCAATGGGACTAGCGGGAGATTGGCCGGGGAGCTGTTTTTT; CDR3aa: CASNGTSGRLAGELFF
d_gene: -; v_gene: TRBV29-1; abundance: -; j_gene: TRBJ2-3; CDR3nt: TGCAGCGTTCCCGTTCCGGCCGGGTCAGTCTCCGATACGCAGTATTTT; CDR3aa: CSVPVPAGSVSDTQYF
d_gene: TRBD1; v_gene: TRBV30; abundance: -; j_gene: TRBJ1-1; CDR3nt: TGTGCCTGCCACAGACAGGGGTTGAACACTGAAGCTTTCTTT; CDR3aa: CACHRQGLNTEAFF